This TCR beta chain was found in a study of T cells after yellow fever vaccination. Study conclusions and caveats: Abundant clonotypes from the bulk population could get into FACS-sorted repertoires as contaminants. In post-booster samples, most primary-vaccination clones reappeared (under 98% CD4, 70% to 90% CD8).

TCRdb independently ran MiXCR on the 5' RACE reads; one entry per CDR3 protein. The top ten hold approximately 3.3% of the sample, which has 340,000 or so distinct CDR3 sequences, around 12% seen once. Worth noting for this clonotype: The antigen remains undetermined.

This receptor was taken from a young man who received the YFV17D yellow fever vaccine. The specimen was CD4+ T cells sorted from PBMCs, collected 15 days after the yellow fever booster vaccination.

The CDR3 nucleotides read TGTGCCATCAGCTCAGGGGGCGCGGGAGATACGCAGTATTTT. It encodes CAISSGGAGDTQYF. The J gene is TRBJ2-3, the V gene TRBV10-3; 8 bases agree with TRBD1. The V and J ends lost 6 bases and 5 bases, in that order; junction bases with no gene match: 7. This CDR3 contains 14 residues. In germline, CDR1 is ENHRY, CDR2 SYGVKD.